This TCR beta chain was captured by sequencing in a study of blood T cell repertoires in COVID-19. For the study at large: T cells, B-cell-depleted T cells, or PBMCs supplied cDNA or gDNA.

Per the authors' pipeline: Counts of nucleated cells, estimated from reference gene primer amplification, were obtained. The table came from immunoSEQ multiplex PCR; TCRdb's copy has only in-frame clones and leaves some out. V, J and clone size were drawn from that table, and D and trimming were deduced from the DNA. The data contain 300,000 to 450,000 clones, about 89% of them seen just once; the ten biggest clones take up approximately 3%. The Seattle site enrolled patients during active infection and followed them longitudinally. The CDR3 runs to 14 residues. Per germline, CDR1 MGHRA and CDR2 YSYEKL. Trimming removed 7 bases from V and 0 bases from J, with 10 bases in between. This clone has more than one count but fewer than ten.

The rearrangement joins TRBV4-1 to TRBJ1-3; D is possibly TRBD1 (5 bases). Specimen: peripheral blood. The sequence was collected from a woman in her thirties with COVID-19, enrolled during active disease. The DNA of the CDR3 is TGCGCCAGCAAAAACACAGGCTCTGGAAACACCATATATTTT. Protein product: CASKNTGSGNTIYF.